The 32 T cell receptor beta chains given below trace back to one sample, sequenced in a study of cytomegalovirus exposure and HLA in healthy donors. The study ran its PCR with 60 Vbeta and 13 Jbeta primers. TCRdb's table, derived via immunoSEQ multiplex PCR, lists solely in-frame clones and lacks some. The sample records roughly 76,000 clones, 70% to 80% being singletons. Sequencing input: PBMCs. These TCRs come from a man aged 30 to 39 in good health and CMV-seronegative.

This clone was seen more than once but under ten times. The chain uses TRBV4-2 and TRBJ2-1; TRBD2 might be the D (6 bases). The germline V gene has CDR1 LGHNA and CDR2 YNFKEQ. There are 16 residues in the CDR3. The ends were cut back, 0 bases at V and 2 bases at J, with 11 bases in the middle. The CDR3 protein is CASSQDSGDPYNEQFF. The CDR3 region has the DNA TGTGCCAGCAGCCAAGATTCGGGGGACCCCTACAATGAGCAGTTCTTC.

The gene calls are TRBV11-2 and TRBJ2-1; TRBD2 agrees at 12 bases. V lost 3 bases and J lost 13; bases outside the gene matches: 1. This CDR3 spans 12 amino acids. The V gene's germline CDR1 is SGHAT and CDR2 FQNNGV. CDR3 in amino acids: CASSLTSGSQFF. CDR3 in DNA: TGTGCCAGCAGCTTGACTAGCGGGAGTCAGTTCTTC. The full variable domain, completed using reference TRBV11-2 and TRBJ2-1, is EAGVAQSPRYKIIEKRQSVAFWCNPISGHATLYWYQQILGQGPKLLIQFQNNGVVDDSQLPKDRFSAERLKGVDSTLKIQPAKLEDSAVYLCASSLTSGSQFFGPGTRLTVL.

This clone was picked up one time. CDR3 amino acids: CASRDSIRTDTQYF. The CDR3 nucleotides are TGTGCCAGCCGAGACTCGATTCGCACAGATACGCAGTATTTT. The chain links TRBV27 to TRBJ2-3; D unclear. Germline CDR1 MNHEY, CDR2 SMNVEV (reference sequence). V shed 8 bases and J shed 1 base, with 13 bases lying between them. This CDR3 spans 14 amino acids.

This clone was seen ten or more times. The rearrangement links TRBV6-1 to TRBJ2-6, with unresolved D. V lost 0 bases and J 0 bases, leaving 3 bases between the germline ends. The germline V gene has CDR1 MNHNS and CDR2 SASEGT. The CDR3 consists of 15 residues. CDR3 sequence (DNA): TGTGCCAGCAGTGAAGCCTACTCTGGGGCCAACGTCCTGACTTTC. It specifies CASSEAYSGANVLTF.

V is TRBV6-5 and J is TRBJ2-5, with a weak D call TRBD1 (5 bases). The length of the CDR3 is 16 residues. The V end was cut by 2 bases, the J end by 3 bases, with 16 bases between. Per germline, CDR1 MNHEY and CDR2 SVGAGI. CDR3: CASSYNGAGWEETQYF. CDR3 coding DNA: TGTGCCAGCAGTTACAACGGCGCAGGGTGGGAAGAGACCCAGTACTTC.

The rearrangement joins TRBV19 to TRBJ2-1; D is possibly TRBD2 (6 bases). The CDR3 is 18 residues long. Germline loops: CDR1 LNHDA, CDR2 SQIVND (reference sequence). Trimming removed 3 bases at V and 0 bases at J, with 18 bases between. CDR3 region: CASSMPWSGVPSYNEQFF. DNA for the CDR3: TGTGCCAGTAGTATGCCTTGGTCGGGGGTCCCCTCCTACAATGAGCAGTTCTTC. Drawing the rest from reference TRBV19 and TRBJ2-1, the complete variable domain is DGGITQSPKYLFRKEGQNVTLSCEQNLNHDAMYWYRQDPGQGLRLIYYSQIVNDFQKGDIAEGYSVSREKKESFPLTVTSAQKNPTAFYLCASSMPWSGVPSYNEQFFGPGTRLTVL.

This clone has just one count. The gene calls are TRBV7-2 and TRBJ2-7; 9 bases align to TRBD1. The length of the CDR3 is 15 residues. V lost 5 bases, J lost 6 bases, and 11 bases stayed unmatched. Looked up from germline, CDR1 is SGHTA and CDR2 is FQGNSA. The DNA of the CDR3 is TGTGCCAGCAGCCGCTCCGGACAGGGGTTATGCGAGCAGTACTTC. Translated, it gives CASSRSGQGLCEQYF.

This clone occurred once. The gene calls are TRBV9 and TRBJ1-2; 7 nucleotides match TRBD1. This CDR3 is built from 13 residues. The germline V gene encodes CDR1 SGDLS and CDR2 YYNGEE. Trimming at V came to 4 bases and at J to 5 bases, leaving 5 bases not matched to a gene. The CDR3 loop reads CASSRTGSYGYTF. The CDR3 DNA is TGTGCCAGCAGCAGGACAGGATCTTATGGCTACACCTTC.

V is TRBV6-6 and J is TRBJ2-1, with TRBD2 matching 10 bases. The trim removed 6 bases at V and 6 bases at J, leaving 8 bases unmatched. Looked up from germline, CDR1 is MNHNY and CDR2 is SVGAGI (reference sequence). CDR3 size: 15 residues. For the CDR3, the DNA is TGTGCCAGCAGAATCACCGGGACTAGCGCCAATGAGCAGTTCTTC. It translates to CASRITGTSANEQFF.

Of note for this clone: A much larger clonotype is one base distant, so this may be a read error. The chain couples TRBV7-8 to TRBJ2-2, with D unclear. The germline CDR1 and CDR2 sequences are SGHVS and FQNEAQ. CDR3 length equals 12 residues. Trimming left V 4 bases short and J 3 bases short, with 3 bases between. Here the CDR3 reads CASSSDTGELFF. CDR3 DNA: TGTGCCAGCAGCTCCGACACCGGGGAGCTGTTTTTT.

The chain recombines TRBV6-1 with TRBJ1-2, with 7 nucleotides matching TRBD1. Germline loops: CDR1 MNHNS, CDR2 SASEGT. Trimming at V came to 4 bases and at J to 7 bases, leaving 12 bases not matched to a gene. This CDR3 is built from 15 residues. In nucleotides, the CDR3 is TGTGCCAGCAGTGGGGGAAGGGGGCAAAGTTTTGGCTACACCTTC. It translates to CASSGGRGQSFGYTF.

This chain connects TRBV20-1 to TRBJ1-1; D is unresolved. Trimming shortened V by 1 base and J by 5 bases, and 5 bases separated the two germline ends. The CDR3 length is 11 residues. Germline CDR1 and CDR2: DFQATT and SNEGSKA (reference sequence). The CDR3 loop is CSARVQTEAFF. The DNA of the CDR3 is TGCAGTGCTAGAGTCCAAACTGAAGCTTTCTTT.

The chain joins TRBV11-2 to TRBJ2-7, with no clear D. Germline assignment: CDR1 SGHAT and CDR2 FQNNGV. This CDR3 comprises 13 residues. The ends were cut back, 5 bases at V and 2 bases at J, with 10 bases in the middle. CDR3: CASSPLTTYEQYF. CDR3 bases: TGTGCCAGCAGCCCGCTAACCACCTACGAGCAGTACTTC.

This chain joins TRBV27 and TRBJ1-5, with a weak D call TRBD1 (5 bases). CDR1 and CDR2 (germline): MNHEY, SMNVEV (reference sequence). The CDR3 consists of 14 residues. Trimming left V 3 bases short and J 4 bases short, with 10 bases between. CDR3 residues: CASSLGGNNQPQHF. In nucleotides, the CDR3 is TGTGCCAGCAGTTTGGGGGGAAATAATCAGCCCCAGCATTTT.

V usage is TRBV5-4 and J usage is TRBJ2-1; the D gene is possibly TRBD2 (5 bases). CDR3 length: 18 residues. Germline V gene data show CDR1 as SGHNT and CDR2 as YYREEE (reference sequence). Deletions cut 1 base from V and 0 bases from J, with 17 bases between. CDR3 in DNA: TGTGCCAGCAGCTTGAACGTTGGCGGACTCACCTCCTACAATGAGCAGTTCTTC. It is translated as CASSLNVGGLTSYNEQFF.

This chain connects TRBV4-1 to TRBJ1-5, with D perhaps matching TRBD1 (6 bases). This CDR3 has 16 amino acids. CDR1 and CDR2 from the germline V gene are MGHRA and YSYEKL. Trimming removed 5 bases from V and 1 base from J, with 15 bases in between. CDR3 nucleotide sequence: TGCGCCAGCAGCTTGGACAGATCCAGGAGCAATCAGCCCCAGCATTTT. Its translation: CASSLDRSRSNQPQHF.

The chain employs TRBV6-1 and TRBJ2-2, with 10 bases fitting TRBD2. Germline CDR1 is MNHNS and CDR2 is SASEGT. The CDR3 length is 15 residues. V lost 5 bases, J lost 9 bases, and 9 bases stayed unmatched. The CDR3 loop reads CASSSASGRDRELFF. For the CDR3, the DNA is TGTGCCAGCAGTTCTGCTAGCGGGAGAGACAGGGAGCTGTTTTTT.

The rearrangement uses TRBV4-2 and TRBJ1-2; D perhaps matches TRBD1 (5 bases). V lost 0 bases and J 5 bases, leaving 16 bases between the germline ends. CDR3 length equals 16 residues. Germline V gene sequence: CDR1 LGHNA, CDR2 YNFKEQ. This chain's CDR3 is CASSQDHGGGVYGYTF. DNA of the CDR3: TGTGCCAGCAGCCAAGATCACGGGGGAGGTGTTTATGGCTACACCTTC.

This clone appeared a few times. V gene TRBV7-9 combines with J gene TRBJ1-4, with 9 bases that match TRBD1. This CDR3 has 15 residues. The ends lost 2 bases at V and 8 bases at J; junction bases unmatched: 6. Germline V lookup: CDR1 SEHNR, CDR2 FQNEAQ (reference sequence). In nucleotides, the CDR3 is TGTGCCAGCAGCTTATGGGGGACAGGGAACGAAAAACTGTTTTTT. Translation: CASSLWGTGNEKLFF.

The chain uses TRBV4-3 and TRBJ2-3; 7 bases fit TRBD2. Germline values: CDR1 LGHNA, CDR2 YSLEER. The J segment lost 6 bases and the V segment lost 0 bases, leaving 6 bases of the junction unmatched. The CDR3 spans 15 residues. The CDR3 sequence is CASSQDGGVGDTQYF. CDR3 in DNA: TGCGCCAGCAGCCAAGATGGGGGGGTTGGCGATACGCAGTATTTT.

This chain connects TRBV4-1 to TRBJ1-4; D gene uncertain. CDR1 and CDR2 from the germline V gene are MGHRA and YSYEKL. The CDR3 length is 14 residues. The V end was cut by 1 base, the J end by 11 bases, with 14 bases between. The CDR3 coding sequence is TGCGCCAGCAGCCAAGGGCCAGGTTTTGGGAAACTGTTTTTT. Its protein product is CASSQGPGFGKLFF.

J is TRBJ1-5 and V is TRBV5-1; D is ambiguous. The CDR3 loop spans 16 amino acids. The V gene's germline CDR1 is SGHRS and CDR2 YFSETQ. Trimming took 2 bases from V and 0 from J, leaving 12 bases between them. Here the CDR3 reads CASSLSGINSNQPQHF. The CDR3 nucleotides are TGCGCCAGCAGCTTATCAGGTATCAATAGCAATCAGCCCCAGCATTTT.

As for this clone: A junction end diverges from the germline sequence, so it may reflect a read error. The chain has TRBV28 and TRBJ1-5, with D possibly TRBD1 on 5 matching bases. Per the germline V gene, CDR1 is MDHEN and CDR2 is SYDVKM. The CDR3 totals 15 residues. The CDR3 coding sequence is TGTCCCAGCAGTTTCCAGGGTGCTACTAATCAGCCCCAGCATTTT. Protein: CPSSFQGATNQPQHF.

The chain has TRBV11-2 and TRBJ1-1; D unresolved. The CDR3 runs to 14 residues. Germline V gene sequence: CDR1 SGHAT, CDR2 FQNNGV. Trimming took 5 bases from V and 4 from J, leaving 14 bases between them. The CDR3 coding sequence is TGTGCCAGCAGCCCCCAGTCGGGGAGCACTGAAGCTTTCTTT. Residues: CASSPQSGSTEAFF.

The chain uses TRBV10-3 and TRBJ2-7; no clear D gene. V dropped 4 bases and J dropped 1 base, with 11 bases sitting between them. The CDR3 extends over 14 amino acids. Germline V CDR1 and CDR2: ENHRY, SYGVKD. The CDR3 nucleotides read TGTGCCATCAGTGGTGATGGGCAATCCTACGAGCAGTACTTC. Encoded protein: CAISGDGQSYEQYF.

As regards this clone: An end of the junction does not agree with germline; a read error may underlie this. The chain has TRBV18 and TRBJ2-5, with D perhaps matching TRBD2 (6 bases). CDR1 is KGHSH and CDR2 is LQKENI in the germline V gene. CDR3 length: 14 amino acids. CDR3 bases: TGTGCCAGCTCTCCACCTTTAGCGGAAGAGACCCAGTACTTC. This encodes CASSPPLAEETQYF.

The chain links TRBV7-3 to TRBJ2-3; TRBD2 matches 10 bases. Per the germline V gene, CDR1 is SGHTA and CDR2 is FQGTGA. The CDR3 totals 18 residues. Trimming removed 1 base from V and 0 bases from J; junction bases left unmatched: 7. In nucleotides, the CDR3 is TGTGCCAGCAGCTTAAGGGCTAGCGGGGGCCTAAGCACAGATACGCAGTATTTT. Protein product: CASSLRASGGLSTDTQYF.

The rearrangement joins TRBV11-3 to TRBJ1-6; 7 nucleotides align to TRBD1. The CDR3 runs 14 residues. CDR1 is SGHNT, CDR2 YENEEA, per germline. After removal of 1 base from V and 10 bases from J, the junction contained 4 bases not matched to a gene. The CDR3 nucleotides read TGTGCCAGCAGCTTAGGACAGGGAAGGTCACCCCTCCACTTT. As protein: CASSLGQGRSPLHF.

This clone was seen more than once but under ten times. The chain uses TRBV7-9 and TRBJ2-7; the D gene is possibly TRBD1 (7 bases). Germline CDR1 is SEHNR and CDR2 is FQNEAQ (reference sequence). Trimming shortened V by 0 bases and J by 3 bases, and 12 bases separated the two germline ends. The CDR3 is 15 residues long. The CDR3 sequence is CASSLASGGLYEQYF. Written as DNA, the CDR3 is TGTGCCAGCAGCTTAGCGTCAGGGGGGCTCTACGAGCAGTACTTC. Based on the CDR3 plus reference TRBV7-9 and TRBJ2-7, the full variable domain is DTGVSQNPRHKITKRGQNVTFRCDPISEHNRLYWYRQTLGQGPEFLTYFQNEAQLEKSRLLSDRFSAERPKGSFSTLEIQRTEQGDSAMYLCASSLASGGLYEQYFGPGTRLTVT.

The chain uses TRBV5-4 and TRBJ1-2; tentative D call: TRBD1 (5 bases). V lost 1 base and J lost 5, with 15 bases in between. Germline V gives CDR1 SGHNT, CDR2 YYREEE (reference sequence). The CDR3 sequence is 15 residues long. CDR3 amino acids: CASSLIREGLYGYTF. CDR3 nucleotides: TGTGCCAGCAGCTTGATAAGGGAGGGGTTATATGGCTACACCTTC.

The chain links TRBV5-4 to TRBJ1-1, with a possible D match to TRBD1 (6 bases). Germline CDR1 reads SGHNT; CDR2 reads YYREEE (reference sequence). The CDR3 covers 13 residues. V gave up 2 bases and J gave up 6 bases, with 11 bases separating them. The CDR3 coding sequence is TGTGCCAGCAGCTTTACAGGGCGGCCTGAAGCTTTCTTT. This gives the protein CASSFTGRPEAFF.

This clone has a single count. The rearrangement links TRBV5-4 to TRBJ2-3, with 11 positions matching TRBD1. Looked up from germline, CDR1 is SGHNT and CDR2 is YYREEE (reference sequence). The V segment lost 4 bases and the J segment 5 bases; nucleotides outside the gene matches: 6. The length of the CDR3 is 15 residues. The chain's CDR3 is CASSARDRGKDTQYF. CDR3 sequence (DNA): TGTGCCAGCAGCGCCAGGGACAGGGGGAAAGATACGCAGTATTTT. Supplemented by reference TRBV5-4 and TRBJ2-3, the full variable domain reads ETGVTQSPTHLIKTRGQQVTLRCSSQSGHNTVSWYQQALGQGPQFIFQYYREEENGRGNFPPRFSGLQFPNYSSELNVNALELDDSALYLCASSARDRGKDTQYFGPGTRLTVL.